A single TCR beta chain is shown here with its context. This entry comes from a study of shared clonotypes between healthy human individuals. With 5 bases clipped from V and 2 bases from J, the junction kept 11 bases outside the gene matches. The germline V gene encodes CDR1 MNHNY and CDR2 SVGAGI (reference sequence). CDR3 size: 16 residues. Produced via immunoSEQ multiplex PCR; TCRdb's table is partial and in-frame only. The sample holds about 2.4 million clones, roughly nine tenths seen once. The source material was naive CD4+ T cells sorted from blood. Specified subset: CD45RA+ positively selected. The receptor comes from a man between 18 and 29 years old in good health. The chain combines TRBV6-6 with TRBJ1-1; the match to TRBD1 covers 7 bases. The CDR3 region is CASSPLWTGPNTEAFF. DNA of the CDR3: TGTGCCAGCAGTCCACTCTGGACAGGCCCTAACACTGAAGCTTTCTTT.